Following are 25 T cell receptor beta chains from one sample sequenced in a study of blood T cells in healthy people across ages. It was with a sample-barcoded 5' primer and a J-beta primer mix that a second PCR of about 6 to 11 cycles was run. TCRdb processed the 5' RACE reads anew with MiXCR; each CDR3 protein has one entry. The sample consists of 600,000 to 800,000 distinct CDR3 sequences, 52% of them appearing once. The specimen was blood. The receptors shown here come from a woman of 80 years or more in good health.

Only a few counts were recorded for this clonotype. DNA of the CDR3: TGTGCCAGCAGCCAAGGGAGCGTTTCTGAGCAGTTCTTC. Protein: CASSQGSVSEQFF. The V and J genes are TRBV14 and TRBJ2-1; D remains unclear. Trimming removed 1 base from V and 9 bases from J, with 10 bases in between. The CDR3 consists of 13 residues. Per germline, CDR1 SGHDN and CDR2 FVKESK.

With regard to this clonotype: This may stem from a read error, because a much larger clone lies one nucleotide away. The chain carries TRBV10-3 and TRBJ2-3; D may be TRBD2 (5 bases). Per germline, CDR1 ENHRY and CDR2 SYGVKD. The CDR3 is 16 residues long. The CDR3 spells CAISEPAGRGADAQYF. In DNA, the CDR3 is TGTGCCATCAGTGAGCCTGCGGGCCGAGGAGCAGATGCGCAGTATTTT.

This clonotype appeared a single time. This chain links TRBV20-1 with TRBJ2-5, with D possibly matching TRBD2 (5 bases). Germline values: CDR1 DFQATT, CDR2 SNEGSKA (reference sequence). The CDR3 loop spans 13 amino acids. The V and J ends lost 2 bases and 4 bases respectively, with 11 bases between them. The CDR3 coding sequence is TGCAGTGCTAGAAGGCTAGCAGCAGAGACCCAGTACTTC. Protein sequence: CSARRLAAETQYF.

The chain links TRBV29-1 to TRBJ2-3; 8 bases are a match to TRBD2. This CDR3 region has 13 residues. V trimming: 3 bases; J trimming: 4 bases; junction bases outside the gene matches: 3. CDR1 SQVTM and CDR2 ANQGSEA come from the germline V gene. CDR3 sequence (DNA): TGCAGCGTTGAGGGACTAGATGCAGATACGCAGTATTTT. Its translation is CSVEGLDADTQYF.

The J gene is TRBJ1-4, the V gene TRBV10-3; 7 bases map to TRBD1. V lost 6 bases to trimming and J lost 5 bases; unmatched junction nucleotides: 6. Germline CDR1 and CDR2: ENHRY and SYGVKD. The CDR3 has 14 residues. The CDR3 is CAISSGQTNEKLFF. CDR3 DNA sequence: TGTGCCATCAGCTCGGGACAGACGAATGAAAAACTGTTTTTT.

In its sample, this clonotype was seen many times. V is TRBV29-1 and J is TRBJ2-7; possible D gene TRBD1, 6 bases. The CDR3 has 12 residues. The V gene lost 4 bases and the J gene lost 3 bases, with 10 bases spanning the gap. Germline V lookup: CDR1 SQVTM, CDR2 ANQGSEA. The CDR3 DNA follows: TGCAGCGTTGTGGGCAGGGGCTACGAGCAGTACTTC. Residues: CSVVGRGYEQYF.

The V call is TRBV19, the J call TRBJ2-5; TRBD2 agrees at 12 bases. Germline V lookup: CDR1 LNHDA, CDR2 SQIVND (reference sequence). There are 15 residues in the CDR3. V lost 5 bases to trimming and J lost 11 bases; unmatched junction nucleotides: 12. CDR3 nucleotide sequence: TGTGCCAGTAGTCGGCTAGCGGGAGGGGGCAATGAGCAGTACTTC. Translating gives CASSRLAGGGNEQYF.

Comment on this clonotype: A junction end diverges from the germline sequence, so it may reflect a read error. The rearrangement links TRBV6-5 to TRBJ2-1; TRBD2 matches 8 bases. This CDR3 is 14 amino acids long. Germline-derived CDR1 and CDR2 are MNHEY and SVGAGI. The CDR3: CASRGAGAYNEQFF. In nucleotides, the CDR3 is TGTGCCAGCAGGGGAGCGGGAGCCTACAATGAGCAGTTCTTT.

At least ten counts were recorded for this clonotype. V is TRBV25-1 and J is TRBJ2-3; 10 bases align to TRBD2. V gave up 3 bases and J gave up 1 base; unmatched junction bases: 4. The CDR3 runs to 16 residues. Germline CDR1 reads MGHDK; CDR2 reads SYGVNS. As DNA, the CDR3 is TGTGCCAGCAGTGACCCTAGCGGGAGTCGCACAGATACGCAGTATTTT. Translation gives CASSDPSGSRTDTQYF.

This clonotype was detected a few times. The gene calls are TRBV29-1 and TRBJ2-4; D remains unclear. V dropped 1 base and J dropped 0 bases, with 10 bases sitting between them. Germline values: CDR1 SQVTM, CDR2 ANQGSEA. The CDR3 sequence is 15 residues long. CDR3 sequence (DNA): TGCAGCGTTGAAGTGGGCAGCCTAGCCAAAAACATTCAGTACTTC. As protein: CSVEVGSLAKNIQYF. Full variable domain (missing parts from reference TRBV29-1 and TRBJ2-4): SAVISQKPSRDICQRGTSLTIQCQVDSQVTMMFWYRQQPGQSLTLIATANQGSEATYESGFVIDKFPISRPNLTFSTLTVSNMSPEDSSIYLCSVEVGSLAKNIQYFGAGTRLSVL.

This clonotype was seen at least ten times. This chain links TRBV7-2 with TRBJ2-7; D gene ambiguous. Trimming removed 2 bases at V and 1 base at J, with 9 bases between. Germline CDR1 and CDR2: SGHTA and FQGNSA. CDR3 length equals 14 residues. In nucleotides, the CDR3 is TGTGCCAGCAGCTTATTCACTGCTTCCTACGAGCAGTACTTC. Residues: CASSLFTASYEQYF.

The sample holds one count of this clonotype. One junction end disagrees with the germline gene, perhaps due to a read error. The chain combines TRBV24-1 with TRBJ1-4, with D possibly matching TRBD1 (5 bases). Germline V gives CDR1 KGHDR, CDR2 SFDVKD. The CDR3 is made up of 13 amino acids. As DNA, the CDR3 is TGTGCCACCAGTGATTGGACAAGTGAAGAACTGTTTTTT. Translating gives CATSDWTSEELFF.

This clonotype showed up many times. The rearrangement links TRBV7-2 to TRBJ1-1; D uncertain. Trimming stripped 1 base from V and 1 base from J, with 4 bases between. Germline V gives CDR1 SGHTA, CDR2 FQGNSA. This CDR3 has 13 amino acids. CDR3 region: CASSLVKNTEAFF. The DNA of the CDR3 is TGTGCCAGCAGCTTAGTGAAGAACACTGAAGCTTTCTTT.

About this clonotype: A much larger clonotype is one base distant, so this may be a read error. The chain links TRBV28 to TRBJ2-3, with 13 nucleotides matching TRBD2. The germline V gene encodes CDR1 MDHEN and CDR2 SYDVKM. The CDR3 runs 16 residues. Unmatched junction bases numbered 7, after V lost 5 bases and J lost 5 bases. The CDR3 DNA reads TGTGCCAGCAGTCCGCCACTAGCGGGGGGGCAAGATACGCAGTATTTT. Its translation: CASSPPLAGGQDTQYF.

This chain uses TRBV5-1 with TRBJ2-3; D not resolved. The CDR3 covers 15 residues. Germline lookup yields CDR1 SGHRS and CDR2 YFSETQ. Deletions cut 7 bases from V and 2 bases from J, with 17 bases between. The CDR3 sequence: CASASKTDSTDTQYF. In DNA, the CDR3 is TGCGCCAGCGCGTCCAAGACTGATTCCACAGATACGCAGTATTTT.

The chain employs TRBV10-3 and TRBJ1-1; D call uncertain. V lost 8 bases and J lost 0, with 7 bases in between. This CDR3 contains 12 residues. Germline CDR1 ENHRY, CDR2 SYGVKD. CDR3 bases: TGTGCCATCGGGAGACTGAACACTGAAGCTTTCTTT. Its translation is CAIGRLNTEAFF.

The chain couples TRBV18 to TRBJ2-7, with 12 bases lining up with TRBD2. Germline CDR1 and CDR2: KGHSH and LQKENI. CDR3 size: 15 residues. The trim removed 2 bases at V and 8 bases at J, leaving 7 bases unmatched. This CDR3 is CASSPRTSGEGKQYF. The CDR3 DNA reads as TGTGCCAGCTCACCAAGGACTAGCGGGGAAGGCAAGCAGTACTTC.

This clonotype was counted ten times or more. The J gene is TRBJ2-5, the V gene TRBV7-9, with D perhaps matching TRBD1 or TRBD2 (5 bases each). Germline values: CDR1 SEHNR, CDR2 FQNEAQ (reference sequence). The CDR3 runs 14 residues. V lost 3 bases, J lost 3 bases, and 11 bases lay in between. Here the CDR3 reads CASSFSGTKETQYF. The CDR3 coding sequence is TGTGCCAGCAGCTTCTCCGGGACCAAAGAGACCCAGTACTTC.

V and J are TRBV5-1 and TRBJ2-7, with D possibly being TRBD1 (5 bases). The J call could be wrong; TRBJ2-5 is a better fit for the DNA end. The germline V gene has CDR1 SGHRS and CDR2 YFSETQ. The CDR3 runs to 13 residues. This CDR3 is CASKNQGLETQYF. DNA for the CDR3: TGCGCCAGCAAAAACCAGGGTCTGGAGACCCAGTACTTC.

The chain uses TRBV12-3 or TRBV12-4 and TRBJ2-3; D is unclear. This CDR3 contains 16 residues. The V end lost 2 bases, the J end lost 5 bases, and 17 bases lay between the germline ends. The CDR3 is CASSLWASRRGDTQYF. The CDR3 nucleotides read TGTGCCAGCAGTTTATGGGCTAGTCGCCGTGGAGATACGCAGTATTTT.

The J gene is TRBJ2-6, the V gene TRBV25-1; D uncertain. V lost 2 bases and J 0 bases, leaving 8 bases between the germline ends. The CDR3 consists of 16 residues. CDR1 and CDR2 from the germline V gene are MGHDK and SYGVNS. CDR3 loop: CASSERRSSGANVLTF. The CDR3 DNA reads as TGTGCCAGCAGTGAACGAAGGAGCTCTGGGGCCAACGTCCTGACTTTC. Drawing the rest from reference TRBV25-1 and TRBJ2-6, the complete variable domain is EADIYQTPRYLVIGTGKKITLECSQTMGHDKMYWYQQDPGMELHLIHYSYGVNSTEKGDLSSESTVSRIRTEHFPLTLESARPSHTSQYLCASSERRSSGANVLTFGAGSRLTVL.

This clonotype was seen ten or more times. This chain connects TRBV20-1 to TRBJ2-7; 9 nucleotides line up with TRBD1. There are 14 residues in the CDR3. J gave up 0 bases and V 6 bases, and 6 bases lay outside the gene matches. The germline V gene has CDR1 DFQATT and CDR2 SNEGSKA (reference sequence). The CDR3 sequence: CSAASGQGSYEQYF. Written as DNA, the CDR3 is TGCAGTGCCGCCTCGGGACAGGGCTCCTACGAGCAGTACTTC.

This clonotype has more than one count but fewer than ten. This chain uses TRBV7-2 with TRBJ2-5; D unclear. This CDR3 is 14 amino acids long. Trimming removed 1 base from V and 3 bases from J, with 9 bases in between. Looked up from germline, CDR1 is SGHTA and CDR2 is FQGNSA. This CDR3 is CASSLVNSEETQYF. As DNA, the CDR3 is TGTGCCAGCAGCTTAGTTAACAGTGAAGAGACCCAGTACTTC.

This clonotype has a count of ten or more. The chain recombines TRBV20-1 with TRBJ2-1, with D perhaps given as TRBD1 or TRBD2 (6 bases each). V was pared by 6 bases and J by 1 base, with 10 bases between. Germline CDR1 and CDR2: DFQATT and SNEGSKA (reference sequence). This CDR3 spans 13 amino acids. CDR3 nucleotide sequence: TGCAGTGCCCGGGGGCGGTCCTACAATGAGCAGTTCTTC. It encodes CSARGRSYNEQFF.

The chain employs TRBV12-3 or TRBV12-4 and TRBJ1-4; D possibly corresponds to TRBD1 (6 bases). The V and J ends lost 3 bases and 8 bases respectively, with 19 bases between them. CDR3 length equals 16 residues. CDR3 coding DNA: TGTGCCAGCAGTTTGGGCAGGGGCGCTGATGTAGAAAAACTGTTTTTT. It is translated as CASSLGRGADVEKLFF.